The TCR beta chain under discussion was sequenced for a study of blood T cell repertoires in COVID-19. Generated by immunoSEQ multiplex PCR, the TCRdb table keeps only in-frame clones and is missing some. The top ten hold roughly 4.4% of the sample, which has about 100,000 clones, 84% seen once. This CDR3 spans 13 amino acids. The V and J ends lost 4 bases and 2 bases respectively, with 7 bases between them. Germline V CDR1 and CDR2: SGHTA, FQGNSA. The receptor was derived from a human donor in a cohort sampled during active COVID-19. The sequenced sample consisted of peripheral blood. The V gene is TRBV7-2, the J gene TRBJ2-3, with D hard to call. The CDR3 nucleotides read TGTGCCAGCAGCTCGCTATACACAGATACGCAGTATTTT. This encodes CASSSLYTDTQYF.